The clone carrying this TCR beta chain was counted ten times or more. What it binds is not known. TCRdb re-derived calls from the 5' RACE reads in MiXCR, one entry per CDR3 protein. The top ten hold about 13% of the sample, which has approximately 550,000 distinct CDR3 sequences, about 19% seen once. This record comes from a study of T cells after yellow fever vaccination. Broader study findings: At around 95% for CD4 and 75% to 90% for CD8, most primary-vaccination clones showed up again after the booster.

The source was PBMCs, collected 15 days after the yellow fever booster vaccination. The source of this sequence is a man aged 30 to 39 who received the YFV17D yellow fever vaccine.

CDR3 protein: CAIGLDRSYEQYF. The CDR3 bases are TGTGCCATCGGCCTGGACAGATCCTACGAGCAGTACTTC. The chain carries TRBV10-3 and TRBJ2-7; perhaps TRBD1 as D (6 bases). The germline CDR1 and CDR2 sequences are ENHRY and SYGVKD. Trimming removed 8 bases from V and 1 base from J, with 12 bases in between. The CDR3 totals 13 residues.